This TCR beta chain was recorded in a study of shared clonotypes between healthy human individuals. A deep-level run was used for the assay. Per the original data handling: Because ImmunoSEQ provided only junction sequences with no quality scores, the filtering differed. Sequencing was performed with immunoSEQ multiplex PCR; in TCRdb, only in-frame clones are kept and a portion is missing. Clonal size and the V and J genes are those of that table, whereas D and trimming came from the DNA. The profile shows 2 million to 2.5 million clones, just over 90% of them singletons. Study-wide points: Non-shared clonotypes displayed generation probabilities falling below those of clonotypes present in all four donors.

Remarks on this clone: Antigen specificity is unknown.

After removal of 6 bases from V and 8 bases from J, the junction contained 6 bases not matched to a gene. Per the germline V gene, CDR1 is MNHEY and CDR2 is SMNVEV (reference sequence). The CDR3 length is 14 residues. The naive CD8 fraction comprised CD45RO-negative cells positively selected for CCR7 and excluded terminally differentiated effector memory CD45RA+ cells. Sequencing input: naive CD8+ T cells from PBMCs. This TCR was recovered from a man between 18 and 29 years old in good health. Some clones in this sample may be carry-over from other donors' samples. The V call is TRBV27, the J call TRBJ2-1; 11 bases are shared with TRBD2. CDR3 protein: CASSFSGRADEQFF. CDR3 nucleotides: TGTGCCAGCAGCTTTAGCGGGAGGGCCGATGAGCAGTTCTTC.